This T cell receptor beta chain was retrieved from a study of T-cell memory formation after mild COVID-19. Study-level information: Across donors, TCR clusters were largely donor specific.

Per the germline V gene, CDR1 is SGHTA and CDR2 is FQGNSA. The CDR3 extends over 15 amino acids. The junction had 3 bases not matched to a gene; V was cut back by 2 bases and J by 5 bases. TCR alpha and TCR beta cDNA libraries carrying sample barcodes and UMIs came from 5'RACE with constant-segment primers. TCRdb reprocessed the 5' RACE reads via MiXCR and lists one record per CDR3 protein. The sample yields some 57,000 distinct CDR3 sequences, 12% seen once. Study-wide results and caveats: Nothing showed for sure that second-wave clones peaking on day 37 were SARS-CoV-2 specific. Memory cells collected pre-infection included some clones that later responded, suggesting cross-reactive memory joined.

This clonotype has a handful of counts. Its specificity is not known. This sequence originates from a man aged 18 to 35 who had mild COVID-19 (a few samples of this study predate the infection). Cell type and time point are not known. The sample consisted of PBMCs or a T cell subset sorted from them (not recorded which). The chain is built from TRBV7-2 and TRBJ2-5; the match to TRBD2 covers 12 bases. The CDR3 spells CASSLLAGGSETQYF. The CDR3 nucleotides are TGTGCCAGCAGCTTACTAGCGGGGGGGTCGGAGACCCAGTACTTC.